The clone carrying this TCR beta chain was observed a single time. Antigen unknown. Data came from immunoSEQ multiplex PCR; TCRdb stores just in-frame clones and leaves some out. The sample holds tens of thousands of clones, about four fifths seen once. The sample originates from a study of radiotherapy plus CTLA-4 blockade in lung cancer. Study in general: Patients showed objective responses in about 20% of cases and disease control in about 30%.

The CDR3 is 15 residues long. The trim removed 6 bases at V and 5 bases at J, leaving 8 bases unmatched. CDR1 SGHDT and CDR2 YYEEEE come from the germline V gene. Points from the study as a whole: In blood, TCR clones derived from the tumor expanded after radiotherapy plus ipilimumab.

The clonotype was recovered from a human donor with non-small cell lung cancer who had stable disease on radiotherapy plus ipilimumab. The chain carries TRBV5-6 and TRBJ1-5, with 10 bases matching TRBD1. The sequenced sample was peripheral blood, obtained from a patient treated with radiotherapy plus ipilimumab. CDR3 in DNA: TGTGCCAGCACCCGCGGCGGGACAGGGGATCAGCCCCAGCATTTT. This codes for CASTRGGTGDQPQHF.